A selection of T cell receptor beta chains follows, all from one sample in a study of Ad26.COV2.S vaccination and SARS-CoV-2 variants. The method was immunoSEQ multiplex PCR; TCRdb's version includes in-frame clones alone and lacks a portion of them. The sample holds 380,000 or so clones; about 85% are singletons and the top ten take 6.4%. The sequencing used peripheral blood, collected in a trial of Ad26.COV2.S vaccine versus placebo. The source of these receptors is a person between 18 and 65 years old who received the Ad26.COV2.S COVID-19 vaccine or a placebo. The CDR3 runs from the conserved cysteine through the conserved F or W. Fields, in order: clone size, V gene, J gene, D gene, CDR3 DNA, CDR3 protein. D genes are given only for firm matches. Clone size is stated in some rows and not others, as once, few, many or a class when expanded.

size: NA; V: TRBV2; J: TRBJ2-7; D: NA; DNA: TGTGCCAGCAGACCACAGGCCGACGAGCAGTACTTC; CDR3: CASRPQADEQYF
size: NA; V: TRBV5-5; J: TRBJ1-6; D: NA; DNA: TGTGCTAGCAGCTACCGGAGCTCCTATAATTCACCCCTCCACTTT; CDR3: CASSYRSSYNSPLHF
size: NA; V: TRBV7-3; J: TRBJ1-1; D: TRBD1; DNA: TGTGCCAGCAGCCCCACTAGGGGGGGGACAGGGAACACTGAAGCTTTCTTT; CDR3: CASSPTRGGTGNTEAFF
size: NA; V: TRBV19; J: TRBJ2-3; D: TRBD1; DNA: TGTGCCAGTAGTATTGGACAGGGGGAGACTTTTGCAGATACGCAGTATTTT; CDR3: CASSIGQGETFADTQYF
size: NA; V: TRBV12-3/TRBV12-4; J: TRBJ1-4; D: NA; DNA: TGTGCCAGCAGTTGGGGGACCGGAGAAAAACTGTTTTTT; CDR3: CASSWGTGEKLFF
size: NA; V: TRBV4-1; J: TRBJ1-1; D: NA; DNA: TGCGCCAGCAGCCAAGCCCAGGTGAACACTGAAGCTTTCTTT; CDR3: CASSQAQVNTEAFF
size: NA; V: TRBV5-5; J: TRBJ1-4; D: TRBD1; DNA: TGTGCCAGCAGCTTGTATGGGACAGGGGGCGATGAAAAACTGTTTTTT; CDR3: CASSLYGTGGDEKLFF
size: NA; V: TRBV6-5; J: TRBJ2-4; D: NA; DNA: TGTGCCAGCCGGTCTCCGGAACCCGGTGCTGCGTACTTC; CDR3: CASRSPEPGAAYF
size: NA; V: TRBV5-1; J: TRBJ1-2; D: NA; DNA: TGCGCCAGCAGCTTGGGGGGGGCCGGTTCCTATGGCTACACCTTC; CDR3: CASSLGGAGSYGYTF
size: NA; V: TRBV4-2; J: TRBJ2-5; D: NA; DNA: TGTGCCAGCAGTCTAGACAGTCAAGAGACCCAGTACTTC; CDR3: CASSLDSQETQYF
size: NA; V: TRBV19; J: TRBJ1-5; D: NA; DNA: TGTGCCAGTAGTATCCTCCTGGACAGACCCAATCAGCCCCAGCATTTT; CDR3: CASSILLDRPNQPQHF
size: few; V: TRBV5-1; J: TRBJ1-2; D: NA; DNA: TGCGCCAGCAGCTCCCCGGGGGGGGAGGAGAGTGGCTACACCTTC; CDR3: CASSSPGGEESGYTF
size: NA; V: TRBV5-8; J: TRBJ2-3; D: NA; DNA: TGTGCCAGCAGCTTGGAAACTAGCACAGATACGCAGTATTTT; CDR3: CASSLETSTDTQYF
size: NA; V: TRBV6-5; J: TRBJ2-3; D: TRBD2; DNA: TGTGCCAGCAGGGGACTAGCGGGAGGGGAGGCTACGCAGTATTTT; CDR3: CASRGLAGGEATQYF
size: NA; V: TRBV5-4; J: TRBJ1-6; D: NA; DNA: TGTGCCAGCAGCTTGGACAATAATAATTCACCCCTCCACTTT; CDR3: CASSLDNNNSPLHF
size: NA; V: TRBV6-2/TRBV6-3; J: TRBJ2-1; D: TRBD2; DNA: TGTGCCAGCAGTTACTCGCGGGAGGGCAATGAGCAGTTCTTC; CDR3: CASSYSREGNEQFF
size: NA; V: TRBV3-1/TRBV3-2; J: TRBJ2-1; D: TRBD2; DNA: TGTGCCAGCAGCCAAGGGGCCTCCCTAGCGGGAGAGTGGAATGAGCAGTTCTTC; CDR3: CASSQGASLAGEWNEQFF
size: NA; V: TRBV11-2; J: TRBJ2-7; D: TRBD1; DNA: TGTGCCAGCAGCGTCAGTGACAGGGGCTTCGAGCAGTACTTC; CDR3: CASSVSDRGFEQYF
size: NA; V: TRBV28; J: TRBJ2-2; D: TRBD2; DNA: TGTGCCAGCAGTCAAATAGCGGGAGTACGGACCGGGGAGCTGTTTTTT; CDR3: CASSQIAGVRTGELFF
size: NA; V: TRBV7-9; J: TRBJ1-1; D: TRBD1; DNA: TGTGCCAGCAGCTTCGACAGGGGCACGAACACTGAAGCTTTCTTT; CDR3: CASSFDRGTNTEAFF
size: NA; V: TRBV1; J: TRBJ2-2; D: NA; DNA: TGCACCAGCAGCCAAGTAAATGGTTTGGAGCGCCTCTCCCCCCAACTGTTGAACACCGGGGAGCTGTTTTTT; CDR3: CTSSQVNGLERLSPQLLNTGELFF
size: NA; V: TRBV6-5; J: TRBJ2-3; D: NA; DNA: TGTGCCAGCAATACAGGTCGAAACACAGATACGCAGTATTTT; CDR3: CASNTGRNTDTQYF
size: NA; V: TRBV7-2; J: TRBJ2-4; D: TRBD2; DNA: TGTGCCAGCAGCCTCGGACTAGTAGGAAACATTCAGTACTTC; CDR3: CASSLGLVGNIQYF
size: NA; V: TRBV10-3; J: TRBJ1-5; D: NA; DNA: TGTGCCATCAGTGAGTCCGGGGGGGGGTCGAGCAATCAGCCCCAGCATTTT; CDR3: CAISESGGGSSNQPQHF
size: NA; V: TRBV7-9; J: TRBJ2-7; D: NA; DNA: TGTGCCAGCAGCTTAGACAGGGCGAAGCAGTACTTC; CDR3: CASSLDRAKQYF
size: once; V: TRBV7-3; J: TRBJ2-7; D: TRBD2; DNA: TGTGCAAGCGGGAAGAGCTCCTACGAGCAGTACTTC; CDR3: CASGKSSYEQYF
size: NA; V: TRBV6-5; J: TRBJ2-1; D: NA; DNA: TGTGCCAGCACATCCCCGAGGGCCAATGAGCAGTTCTTC; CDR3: CASTSPRANEQFF
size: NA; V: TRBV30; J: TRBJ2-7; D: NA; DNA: TGTGCCTGGAGTGTTTTGGGAGGAGGGGTCGAGCAGTACTTC; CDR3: CAWSVLGGGVEQYF
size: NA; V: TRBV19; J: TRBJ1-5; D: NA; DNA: TGTGCCAGTAGTATTAGGGCCGGACGCAATCAGCCCCAGCATTTT; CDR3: CASSIRAGRNQPQHF
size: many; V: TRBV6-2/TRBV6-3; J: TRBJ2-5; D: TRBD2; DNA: TGTGCCAGCAGCATAGGAGCGGGGGACCAAGAGACCCAGTACTTC; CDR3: CASSIGAGDQETQYF
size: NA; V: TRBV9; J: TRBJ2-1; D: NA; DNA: TGTGCCAGCAGCATAGGGAGGTCCTACAATGAGCAGTTCTTC; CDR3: CASSIGRSYNEQFF
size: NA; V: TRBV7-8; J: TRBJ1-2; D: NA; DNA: TGTGCCAGCAGCCGAGGAGGCGGGAATTTGAACTATGGCTACACCTTC; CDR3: CASSRGGGNLNYGYTF
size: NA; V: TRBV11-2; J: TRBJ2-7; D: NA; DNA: TGTGCCAGCAGCTTAGGTTTCAGCGGAATCATCGGGGAGCAGTACTTC; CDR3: CASSLGFSGIIGEQYF
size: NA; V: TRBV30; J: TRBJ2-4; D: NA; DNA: TGTGCCTGGAGTCAACTAAACAGGGTCGTGTACTTC; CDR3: CAWSQLNRVVYF
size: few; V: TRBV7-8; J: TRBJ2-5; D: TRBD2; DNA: TGTGCCAGCAGCTTAGGACTAGCGGCCCAAGAGACCCAGTACTTC; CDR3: CASSLGLAAQETQYF
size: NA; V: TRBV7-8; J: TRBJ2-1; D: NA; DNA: TGTGCCAGCAGCTTAGTAACTACCAGCCACAATGAGCAGTTCTTC; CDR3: CASSLVTTSHNEQFF
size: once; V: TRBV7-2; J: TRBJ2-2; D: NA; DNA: TGTGCCAGCAGCTTAGCGACGATCGACACCGGGGAGCTGTTTTTT; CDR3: CASSLATIDTGELFF
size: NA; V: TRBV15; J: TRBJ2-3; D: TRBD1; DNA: TGTGCCACCAGCAGAGATGATAGGCGACAGGGGATGCAGTATTTT; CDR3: CATSRDDRRQGMQYF
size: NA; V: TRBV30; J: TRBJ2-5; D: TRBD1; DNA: TGTGCCTGGAGTCCCCTGACAGGGTATCACCAAGAGACCCAGTACTTC; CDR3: CAWSPLTGYHQETQYF